The entry that follows covers one TCR beta chain sequence. What antigen it recognizes has not been identified. No clone much larger than this one lies a single base away; base qualities are absent. The sample is drawn from a study of cytomegalovirus exposure and HLA in healthy donors (dated by TCRdb to about 2017). Background on the whole study: An earlier analysis of some 600 of the donors reported over 250 Gb of sequence data and 117 million unique TCR beta sequences obtained from about 180 million T cells. The study was designed to test whether signatures of past pathogen exposure could be identified by cataloging public T cell receptors. The genetic ancestry cluster associated with self-reported Caucasian donors included roughly four fifths of the 398 genotyped donors. The number of typed donors differed by locus: about 620-640 for A, B, C, DRB1 and DQB1; 522 for DQA1; about 600 for DPA1; and around 470 for DPB1. Genome-wide SNP genotypes for about 55% of the 666 donors were used in a later genetic analysis, which treated that subset as a discovery cohort. To study patterns of TCR occurrence, a later analysis re-analyzed previously published TCR beta repertoires from 666 donors and added high-resolution HLA genotyping. On average, 235,054 unique TCR beta nucleotide sequences were sequenced per donor among 398 genotyped donors of the cohort, with 15% to 20% of those sequences being non-productive. Around 320 gigabases of sequencing data and tens of millions of unique TCR sequences were included in an early release covering about 600 HLA-typed donors. Besides the first cohort of under 700 subjects, a separate validation cohort made up of over 95 different subjects was used. An earlier analysis of about 620 of the donors applied high-throughput TCR beta sequencing to assess whether each TCR beta V gene segment acted as functional or pseudogenic. The T cell repertoires of some 700 subjects were profiled by immunosequencing and related to cytomegalovirus serostatus. Donor age, sex, ethnicity and CMV serostatus were collected together with the repertoire data. In the later analysis, no new phenotypic data were used to find candidate immune exposures; instead, reliance was placed on TCR beta sequences and their occurrence across donors. All discovery cohort repertoires had been generated on a single sequencing platform. Both class I and class II loci were covered by HLA typing, at four-digit resolution. Four or five DR-DQ haplotypes were treated as single units for association and clustering because of strong linkage in the cohort. To predict cytomegalovirus infection status, the study combined high-throughput TCR immunosequencing, statistical association of individual TCRs with disease status, and machine learning. What the study reported, not specific to this receptor: Sequencing depth was assumed to be roughly uniform across donors in the presence/absence analyses, though that assumption may not hold. A further reported finding was that TCR beta sequences accurately predicted the HLA-A and HLA-B alleles for most subjects in the first cohort. The sequencing pipeline was judged likely to have produced a cluster of highly shared sequence variants as a technical artifact. Most TCR sequences were observed very rarely across donors, whereas some public TCRs were present in many individuals. A few of the identified cytomegalovirus-associated TCR beta chains were confirmed in vitro to be specific for cytomegalovirus antigens. In this cohort, only TCR beta chains were sequenced, and detectable features were limited by the absence of alpha or paired-chain data. A later analysis found that TCR association rates varied across HLA loci, with DRB1 alleles showing the most associated TCRs and HLA-C alleles the fewest. Most CMV-associated TCR beta chains appeared to be HLA-restricted in a later analysis, and the HLA associations seemed to be driven largely by CMV exposure. In a later genetic analysis, a missense DCLRE1C variant was associated with V-gene and J-gene trimming of TCR beta chains, and the association was replicated in an independent cohort. CMV serostatus was the only immune exposure information available for the cohort. Several of the top co-occurrence clusters appeared to be linked to parvovirus B19, influenza, CMV and Epstein-Barr virus, according to a later analysis. A later analysis associated about 17,000 TCR beta sequences with specific HLA alleles at a false discovery rate of 0.05. A total of fewer than 200 TCR beta chains were listed by the study as associated with cytomegalovirus. The classifier was reported to diagnose cytomegalovirus status with high specificity and sensitivity in both the original cohort and the validation cohort. An earlier analysis of 450 to 750 of the donors showed that most TCR beta V segments appeared in productive rearrangements either about 87% or about 30% of the time, which broadly matched IMGT annotations. It was suggested by the authors that the approach could potentially be generalized to other disease states and immunological phenotypes. A later genetic analysis reported fewer N-insertions in productive TCRs among donors in an Asian-associated ancestry cluster than the roughly 620-donor mean. Correlated functional status among segregating V segments might reflect linkage disequilibrium, but an unknown experimental factor could not be ruled out. Because the 87-base-pair reads could not distinguish some IMGT-functional V segments, including TRBV6-2 and TRBV6-3, those segments were excluded. HLA typing was unavailable for some donors at each locus, so association tests used only the typed subset. In a later analysis, HLA-associated TCR beta chains showed more clonal expansion and lower generation probabilities than non-associated chains that were equally common. Because counts were too low, more than 15 rarely observed V segments, including chromosome 9 orphons, were left out of the earlier analysis of some 640 of the donors. Assigning TCR associations to individual alleles was difficult when HLA alleles, especially DR and DQ, strongly co-occurred.

The cohort consisted of 670 or so healthy bone marrow donors. Cohort members were all nominally healthy when sampled, although unrecorded immune exposures were likely present. The donor was CMV seronegative and was included in the group of a few hundred seronegative cohort members. A peripheral blood sample was collected from each donor, and TCR beta sequencing was performed on peripheral blood mononuclear cells. The Qiagen DNeasy Blood Extraction Kit was used to extract genomic DNA from the blood cell samples. The method was the immunoSEQ multiplex PCR assay. The multiplex PCR relied on a mix of 60 forward primers for TCR Vbeta segments and 13 reverse primers for TCR Jbeta segments. The CDR3 region of rearranged TCR beta genes was amplified from genomic DNA with a multiplex PCR assay. Amplified TCR beta libraries were sequenced as 87-base-pair reads on the Illumina HiSeq System. The study's own analysis went as follows. A later analysis tallied some 79 million unique TCR beta chains across the 550 to 850 repertoires, and some 10 million of those chains were shared by two or more donors. To remove PCR and sequencing errors, raw reads were error-corrected and collapsed into unique sequences using a nearest-neighbor algorithm that merged closely related sequences. To assign V, D and J gene segments, CDR3 sequences were aligned to IMGT reference sequences. For a sequence to be retained, at least a six-nucleotide match to both a V gene segment and a J gene segment was required. Rearrangements were classified as productive when the CDR3 lacked stop codons and remained in frame with V and J, and all other rearrangements were classified as non-productive. Following IMGT convention, CDR3 was defined as the stretch from the second conserved V-encoded cysteine up to the conserved J-encoded phenylalanine. Sequences without an unambiguous match to a single V gene segment were excluded from the earlier analysis of approximately 560 of the donors. In an earlier analysis of approximately 500 of the donors, a V segment was called functional when productive rearrangements were above 56.7%, and segregating when the standard deviation between donors exceeded 5%. A statistical classification framework was built to diagnose cytomegalovirus status from the catalog of TCR beta chain sequences. V and J gene assignment, in a later analysis, came from comparing TCR nucleotide sequences with IMGT/GENE-DB human TR gene sequences. The TCRdist pipeline was used in a later analysis to assign CDR3 sequences and most-parsimonious VDJ recombination scenarios. In a later analysis, each TCR beta chain was defined by its CDR3 amino acid sequence together with its V-gene family, and reads lacking a unique V-gene family were excluded. As a way to deal with suspected cross-contamination and a sequencing artifact, a later analysis dropped 592 nucleotide sequences that were highly shared and had low generation probability. In a later analysis, a clonal expansion index was calculated for each public chain from normalized within-repertoire ranks of inferred template counts. In a later analysis, generation probabilities were computed using a VDJ recombination model fitted to out-of-frame rearrangements, and the results were checked against IGoR. A later analysis scored TCR-TCR, TCR-HLA and TCR-CMV co-occurrence with hypergeometric tests, applying a repertoire-size bias correction to TCR pairs. False discovery rates were estimated in a later analysis by permuting HLA or CMV assignments 20 times. A later analysis grouped co-occurring TCRs with DBSCAN, adding TCRdist sequence similarity when clustering within HLA-allele-positive subsets. Co-occurrence clustering excluded repertoires with fewer than 30,000 or more than 120,000 public chains, plus five with anomalous nucleotide sharing. Held by TCRdb, this immuneACCESS table contains in-frame sequences only and omits some clones. Under half of the omission traces to an unresolved V gene where checked; the cause of the rest is unknown. D and trimming come from the DNA, and the V and J calls and clone size come from that table. This sample is represented by some 130,000 clones; 85% to 90% of them were singletons. The ten largest clones take up under 6.5% of the sample.

From its cysteine to its phenylalanine, the CDR3 spans 12 amino acids. Only the CDR3 DNA stays, 36 bases, in frame from base 1. As encoded in the germline V gene, CDR1 is SNHLY while CDR2 is FYNNEI. The germline V and J ends show losses of 6 bases and 5 bases respectively, and no gene match explains 4 bases of the junction. The rearranged chain carries TRBV2 and TRBJ2-7; 7 nucleotides in the junction match TRBD1. The sequence was obtained from a woman in her twenties or thirties in good health and CMV-seronegative. Material for sequencing was PBMCs. The CDR3 corresponds to CASSRDRDEQYF. The DNA sequence is TGTGCCAGCAGCCGGGACAGAGACGAGCAGTACTTC. The reference TRBV2 and TRBJ2-7 proteins fill in what lies around the CDR3, so the full variable domain reads EPEVTQTPSHQVTQMGQEVILRCVPISNHLYFYWYRQILGQKVEFLVSFYNNEISEKSEIFDDQFSVERPDGSNFTLKIRSTKLEDSAMYFCASSRDRDEQYFGPGTRLTVT.